This record covers a single T cell receptor beta chain. Its target is not known. Using immunoSEQ multiplex PCR, the repertoire was profiled, and TCRdb retains in-frame clones only, with some absent. The sample lists tens of thousands of clones; 60% to 85% were seen once. Between the trimmed V and J ends, which lost 1 base and 9 bases, there was a span of 18 bases. The germline V gene has CDR1 SGHTA and CDR2 FQGNSA. The CDR3 is 16 amino acids. This sample was included in a study of early stage breast cancer tumors. Looking at the study overall: Most of the 16 invasive tumors were ER+, PR+ and HER2-.

Study-wide findings and caveats: Enriched TCRB sequences shared across patients were mostly commonly generated sequences.

The sequenced material came from blood. The V call is TRBV7-2, the J call TRBJ1-4, with a possible D match to TRBD1 (5 bases). The source is a person in their twenties or thirties with breast cancer. CDR3 residues: CASSLEGTSRTQKLFF. In DNA form, the CDR3 reads TGTGCCAGCAGCTTAGAGGGGACCTCTCGGACGCAAAAACTGTTTTTT.